These 29 T cell receptor beta chains share one sample of origin, sequenced in a study of T cells and Merkel cell carcinoma outcomes (dated by TCRdb to between 2020 and 2021). The library was generated by the immunoSEQ multiplex PCR assay. TCRdb provides this immuneACCESS table in a form limited to in-frame rearrangements. Some clones are lacking; in checked studies, under half of them reflect an unresolved V gene, and why the rest are absent is not known. The sample table holds over 15,000 clones, of which 75% to 85% were seen once. The top ten clones comprise roughly 10% of the sample. The sample was tumor tissue from Merkel cell carcinoma. The origin of the receptors is a human donor with Merkel cell carcinoma.

The chain employs TRBV5-1 and TRBJ2-3, with 7 bases fitting TRBD1. Looked up from germline, CDR1 is SGHRS and CDR2 is YFSETQ. The J segment lost 0 bases and the V segment lost 0 bases, leaving 4 bases of the junction unmatched. The CDR3 length is 16 residues. The CDR3 sequence: CASSLGGGLSTDTQYF. The CDR3 nucleotides read TGCGCCAGCAGCTTGGGAGGGGGCCTTAGCACAGATACGCAGTATTTT.

The chain carries TRBV19 and TRBJ1-3; tentative D call: TRBD1 (5 bases). V lost 3 bases and J lost 4, with 10 bases in between. Germline CDR1 is LNHDA and CDR2 is SQIVND (reference sequence). This CDR3 comprises 14 residues. The CDR3 DNA follows: TGTGCCAGTAGTATTAGGACACCCGGAAACACCATATATTTT. Protein product: CASSIRTPGNTIYF.

This clone is large (0.1 to 1%) within its sample. The chain combines TRBV11-2 with TRBJ1-1; a weak D match, TRBD1 (5 bases). The V and J ends lost 5 bases and 5 bases respectively, with 12 bases between them. The CDR3 is made up of 13 amino acids. The germline gives CDR1 SGHAT, CDR2 FQNNGV. The CDR3 spells CASSIGDWTEAFF. The CDR3, as DNA: TGTGCCAGCAGCATAGGGGATTGGACTGAAGCTTTCTTT.

The chain joins TRBV28 to TRBJ1-4, with D possibly TRBD1 on 6 matching bases. The CDR3 runs to 13 residues. Trimming cost V 5 bases and J 8 bases, with 12 bases left between them. Germline V CDR1 and CDR2: MDHEN, SYDVKM. Written as DNA, the CDR3 is TGTGCCAGCAGTGTTGGGGGCTGGGAAAAACTGTTTTTT. Its protein is CASSVGGWEKLFF.

V is TRBV2 and J is TRBJ2-1; 12 bases align to TRBD2. From germline, CDR1 is SNHLY and CDR2 FYNNEI. V dropped 5 bases and J dropped 7; count of bases not matched to a gene: 6. The CDR3 has 15 amino acids. The DNA of the CDR3 is TGTGCCAGCAGTACCCTAGCGGGGGGGCGAAATGAGCAGTTCTTC. It encodes CASSTLAGGRNEQFF. The variable domain in full, completed from reference TRBV2 and TRBJ2-1, reads EPEVTQTPSHQVTQMGQEVILRCVPISNHLYFYWYRQILGQKVEFLVSFYNNEISEKSEIFDDQFSVERPDGSNFTLKIRSTKLEDSAMYFCASSTLAGGRNEQFFGPGTRLTVL.

J is TRBJ2-1 and V is TRBV10-3; tentative D call: TRBD2 (7 bases). The CDR3 is 15 amino acids. In germline, CDR1 is ENHRY, CDR2 SYGVKD. V lost 2 bases, J lost 8 bases, and 16 bases lay in between. The CDR3 here is CAISEEVGGPYEQFF. DNA for the CDR3: TGTGCCATCAGTGAGGAGGTGGGGGGGCCCTATGAGCAGTTCTTC.

The genes are TRBV10-3 and TRBJ2-1; maybe TRBD2 (6 bases). CDR3 size: 14 residues. V shed 8 bases and J shed 3 bases, with 14 bases lying between them. CDR1 and CDR2 (germline): ENHRY, SYGVKD. The CDR3 DNA follows: TGTGCCATCCGCCCCGCGGAGGGCTACAATGAGCAGTTCTTC. This gives the protein CAIRPAEGYNEQFF.

The V call is TRBV28, the J call TRBJ1-6; D ambiguous. V shed 4 bases and J shed 5 bases, with 12 bases lying between them. The CDR3 has 15 amino acids. Germline V CDR1 and CDR2: MDHEN, SYDVKM. CDR3: CASSSPELDNSPLHF. The CDR3 nucleotides are TGTGCCAGCAGTTCCCCAGAGCTTGATAATTCACCCCTCCACTTT. The full variable domain, completed using reference TRBV28 and TRBJ1-6, is DVKVTQSSRYLVKRTGEKVFLECVQDMDHENMFWYRQDPGLGLRLIYFSYDVKMKEKGDIPEGYSVSREKKERFSLILESASTNQTSMYLCASSSPELDNSPLHFGNGTRLTVT.

The chain carries TRBV9 and TRBJ2-3, with 12 bases fitting TRBD2. Per the germline V gene, CDR1 is SGDLS and CDR2 is YYNGEE. Losses at the gene ends were 1 base for V and 12 bases for J; bases not matched to a gene: 6. The CDR3 contains 14 residues. The CDR3 DNA reads TGTGCCAGCAGCGTAAGACTAGCGGGGGATTTACAGTATTTT. Translating gives CASSVRLAGDLQYF.

This sequence joins TRBV5-4 and TRBJ2-1, with 7 positions matching TRBD2. The CDR3 contains 14 residues. With 4 bases clipped from V and 9 bases from J, the junction kept 10 bases outside the gene matches. Germline CDR1 and CDR2: SGHNT and YYREEE (reference sequence). The DNA for the CDR3 is TGTGCCAGCAGCCTACCCGGGACTACTTTTGAGCAGTTCTTC. As protein: CASSLPGTTFEQFF.

The chain links TRBV11-2 to TRBJ2-3; D unresolved. This CDR3 spans 12 amino acids. The germline gives CDR1 SGHAT, CDR2 FQNNGV. Trimming cost V 0 bases and J 14 bases, with 12 bases left between them. The CDR3 spells CASSLDQGSGYF. In DNA, the CDR3 is TGTGCCAGCAGCTTAGATCAAGGGTCTGGGTATTTT. Together with reference TRBV11-2 and TRBJ2-3, the CDR3 gives the full variable domain: EAGVAQSPRYKIIEKRQSVAFWCNPISGHATLYWYQQILGQGPKLLIQFQNNGVVDDSQLPKDRFSAERLKGVDSTLKIQPAKLEDSAVYLCASSLDQGSGYFGPGTRLTVL.

V usage is TRBV19 and J usage is TRBJ2-3; D is perhaps TRBD2 (5 bases). V lost 1 base to trimming and J lost 7 bases, with 12 bases between them. The CDR3 runs to 14 residues. Germline CDR1 is LNHDA and CDR2 is SQIVND (reference sequence). The CDR3 sequence is CASSIARTGNTQYF. The CDR3 DNA sequence: TGTGCCAGTAGTATAGCTAGGACCGGGAATACGCAGTATTTT. Full variable domain (outside the CDR3, taken from reference TRBV19 and TRBJ2-3): DGGITQSPKYLFRKEGQNVTLSCEQNLNHDAMYWYRQDPGQGLRLIYYSQIVNDFQKGDIAEGYSVSREKKESFPLTVTSAQKNPTAFYLCASSIARTGNTQYFGPGTRLTVL.

This clone has a handful of counts. The chain carries TRBV9 and TRBJ1-2, with D tentatively TRBD1 (6 bases). The CDR3 extends over 14 amino acids. Trimming took 0 bases from V and 6 from J, leaving 12 bases between them. The germline V gene encodes CDR1 SGDLS and CDR2 YYNGEE. The CDR3, as DNA: TGTGCCAGCAGCGTAGGGGGGGCGCCGGATGGCTACACCTTC. Its protein is CASSVGGAPDGYTF.

The V call is TRBV7-8, the J call TRBJ1-5; 9 positions match TRBD1. V lost 6 bases to trimming and J lost 0 bases; unmatched junction nucleotides: 9. Germline assignment: CDR1 SGHVS and CDR2 FQNEAQ. The CDR3 length is 17 residues. The DNA for the CDR3 is TGTGCCAGCAGTCCTAGACAGGGGGGGTATAGCAATCAGCCCCAGCATTTT. Protein: CASSPRQGGYSNQPQHF.

The CDR3 DNA sequence: TGTGCCAGCAGCGGGACAGGGGGCTCCGGGGAGCTGTTTTTT. It is translated as CASSGTGGSGELFF. The rearrangement links TRBV5-5 to TRBJ2-2; 12 bases map to TRBD1. J gave up 6 bases and V 4 bases, and 1 base lay outside the gene matches. The germline V gene has CDR1 SGHKS and CDR2 YYEKEE (reference sequence). The length of the CDR3 is 14 residues.

The rearrangement links TRBV19 to TRBJ1-6; D remains unclear. V dropped 6 bases and J dropped 7 bases, with 10 bases sitting between them. The CDR3 totals 13 residues. CDR1 and CDR2 from the germline V gene are LNHDA and SQIVND (reference sequence). In DNA form, the CDR3 reads TGTGCCAGTAGCCCAAGTGGGAATTCACCCCTCCACTTT. Amino acids: CASSPSGNSPLHF.

The chain carries TRBV27 and TRBJ1-5, with TRBD1 matching over 9 bases. V trimming: 6 bases; J trimming: 6 bases; junction bases outside the gene matches: 9. Germline CDR1 MNHEY, CDR2 SMNVEV (reference sequence). The CDR3 contains 15 residues. DNA of the CDR3: TGTGCCAGCAGCCGCACAGGGGGCGAGGGTCAGCCCCAGCATTTT. It specifies CASSRTGGEGQPQHF.

CDR3 loop: CASSPPGRNYGYTF. For the CDR3, the DNA is TGTGCCAGCAGTCCGCCGGGACGGAACTATGGCTACACCTTC. The V call is TRBV28, the J call TRBJ1-2; possibly TRBD1 for D (5 bases). The CDR3 is 14 amino acids. Trimming cost V 5 bases and J 2 bases, with 12 bases left between them. CDR1 and CDR2 (germline): MDHEN, SYDVKM.

The genes are TRBV5-5 and TRBJ2-7; 11 nucleotides align to TRBD2. The CDR3 runs 15 residues. Germline loops: CDR1 SGHKS, CDR2 YYEKEE (reference sequence). Germline trimming cut 4 bases from V and 4 bases from J; bases unmatched to any gene: 7. The CDR3 loop reads CASSQGTSGNYEQYF. CDR3 sequence (DNA): TGTGCCAGCAGCCAAGGGACTAGCGGTAATTACGAGCAGTACTTC.

V is TRBV5-8 and J is TRBJ1-1; a weak D match, TRBD1 (6 bases). The germline V and J ends were trimmed by 0 bases and 10 bases, with 13 bases remaining between them. This CDR3 contains 13 residues. Per germline, CDR1 SGHTS and CDR2 YDEGEE. The CDR3 loop reads CASSLDREVGAFF. DNA for the CDR3: TGTGCCAGCAGCTTGGACAGGGAGGTTGGAGCTTTCTTT.

The genes are TRBV28 and TRBJ1-2, with 7 bases identical to TRBD1. Germline CDR1 is MDHEN and CDR2 is SYDVKM. V trimming: 5 bases; J trimming: 8 bases; junction bases outside the gene matches: 14. The CDR3 loop spans 15 amino acids. The CDR3 loop reads CASSQSYRGVGGYTF. The CDR3 bases are TGTGCCAGCAGTCAATCTTACAGGGGTGTTGGCGGCTACACCTTC.

This clone was picked up one time. The chain links TRBV28 to TRBJ1-1, with D possibly TRBD1 on 6 matching bases. V was pared by 4 bases and J by 0 bases, with 9 bases between. CDR1 MDHEN and CDR2 SYDVKM come from the germline V gene. CDR3 size: 14 residues. DNA for the CDR3: TGTGCCAGCAGTTCCGGGGGCATGAACACTGAAGCTTTCTTT. Encoded protein: CASSSGGMNTEAFF.

This chain links TRBV7-6 with TRBJ2-2; D not resolved. The length of the CDR3 is 12 residues. Germline CDR1 and CDR2: SGHVS and FNYEAQ. The germline V and J ends were trimmed by 4 bases and 5 bases, with 5 bases remaining between them. The CDR3 here is CASSSPTGELFF. The CDR3 nucleotides are TGTGCCAGCAGCTCCCCAACCGGGGAGCTGTTTTTT.

The gene calls are TRBV6-5 and TRBJ1-1; perhaps TRBD1 as D (6 bases). The CDR3 covers 15 residues. V was trimmed by 0 bases and J by 1 base, leaving 9 bases between them. Germline-derived CDR1 and CDR2 are MNHEY and SVGAGI. The CDR3 DNA sequence: TGTGCCAGCAGTTACTCGGGGGGCGGGAACACTGAAGCTTTCTTT. Residues: CASSYSGGGNTEAFF.

This clone was picked up a small number of times. This chain uses TRBV9 with TRBJ2-3; no reliable D call. Germline V CDR1 and CDR2: SGDLS, YYNGEE. This CDR3 region has 15 residues. V was shortened by 0 bases and J by 0 bases, with 8 bases between the two germline ends. Here the CDR3 DNA reads TGTGCCAGCAGCGTAGGCCTGGTGAGCACAGATACGCAGTATTTT. Its protein product is CASSVGLVSTDTQYF.

This clone has more than one count but fewer than ten. The chain employs TRBV6-1 and TRBJ1-2, with D possibly being TRBD1 (6 bases). The CDR3 spans 14 residues. Germline assignment: CDR1 MNHNS and CDR2 SASEGT. V lost 6 bases and J 4 bases, leaving 15 bases between the germline ends. Here the CDR3 reads CASRIEDRFYGYTF. CDR3 bases: TGTGCCAGCAGGATAGAGGACAGATTCTATGGCTACACCTTC.

J is TRBJ2-7 and V is TRBV28; maybe TRBD2 (7 bases). Trimming took off 2 bases at V and 6 bases at J, with 17 bases between the two ends. Germline CDR1 is MDHEN and CDR2 is SYDVKM. The CDR3 is 15 amino acids. CDR3 DNA sequence: TGTGCCAGCAGTTTACGGGGGGCAGGGGAACTCGAGCAGTACTTC. Protein product: CASSLRGAGELEQYF.

The chain carries TRBV28 and TRBJ2-5; D gene uncertain. V was pared by 2 bases and J by 3 bases, with 7 bases between. This CDR3 region has 13 residues. The germline CDR1 and CDR2 sequences are MDHEN and SYDVKM. CDR3 loop: CASSLPQEETQYF. DNA for the CDR3: TGTGCCAGCAGTTTACCCCAAGAAGAGACCCAGTACTTC.

This clone appeared a single time. The rearrangement uses TRBV18 and TRBJ1-6, with TRBD1 matching over 7 bases. Germline CDR1 KGHSH, CDR2 LQKENI. The CDR3 loop spans 15 amino acids. V was pared by 3 bases and J by 10 bases, with 9 bases of the junction left unmatched. The CDR3 here is CASSPGQAVGSPLHF. As DNA, the CDR3 is TGTGCCAGCTCACCCGGACAGGCGGTTGGATCACCCCTCCACTTT.